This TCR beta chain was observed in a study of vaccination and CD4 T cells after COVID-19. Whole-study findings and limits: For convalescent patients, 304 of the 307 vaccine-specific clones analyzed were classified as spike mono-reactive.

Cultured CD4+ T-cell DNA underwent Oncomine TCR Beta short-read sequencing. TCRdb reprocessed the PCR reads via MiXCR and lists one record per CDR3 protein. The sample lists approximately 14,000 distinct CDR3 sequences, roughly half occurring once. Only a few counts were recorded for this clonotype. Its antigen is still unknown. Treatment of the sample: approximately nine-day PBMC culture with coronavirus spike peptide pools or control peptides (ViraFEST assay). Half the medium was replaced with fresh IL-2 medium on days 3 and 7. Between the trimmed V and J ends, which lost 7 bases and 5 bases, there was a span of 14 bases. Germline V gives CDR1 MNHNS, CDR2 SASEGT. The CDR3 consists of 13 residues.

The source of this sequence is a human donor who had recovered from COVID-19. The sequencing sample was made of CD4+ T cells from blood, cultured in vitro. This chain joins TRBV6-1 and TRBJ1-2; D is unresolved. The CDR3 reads CASTREQSYGYTF. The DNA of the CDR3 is TGTGCCAGCACGCGCGAACAGTCGTATGGCTACACCTTC.